The subject of this entry is one T cell receptor beta chain. This entry comes from a study of beta chain features in type 1 diabetes. Overall study: No age, gender or cell yield differences were seen between patients and healthy donors.

Germline V lookup: CDR1 LNHDA, CDR2 SQIVND (reference sequence). The CDR3 consists of 15 residues. The V and J ends lost 7 bases and 0 bases respectively, with 13 bases between them. Reverse transcription of all isolated RNA meant that expressed TCRB transcripts were sequenced. Data came from immunoSEQ multiplex PCR; TCRdb stores just in-frame clones and leaves some out. The table shows about 470,000 clones, with 30% occurring only once. Sorting with CD45RO/CCR7/CD25/CD127/CD95/CD27 yielded naive, central memory, regulatory and stem-like memory CD4+ cells. The TCR was taken from a man aged 18 to 29 in good health. This chain links TRBV19 with TRBJ2-1, with D perhaps TRBD1 or TRBD2 (5 bases each). The source material was naive CD4+ T cells from blood. The DNA of the CDR3 is TGTGCCAGTAAAGCCGGGACGGGCTCCTACAATGAGCAGTTCTTC. Its protein is CASKAGTGSYNEQFF. Full variable domain (missing parts from reference TRBV19 and TRBJ2-1): DGGITQSPKYLFRKEGQNVTLSCEQNLNHDAMYWYRQDPGQGLRLIYYSQIVNDFQKGDIAEGYSVSREKKESFPLTVTSAQKNPTAFYLCASKAGTGSYNEQFFGPGTRLTVL.